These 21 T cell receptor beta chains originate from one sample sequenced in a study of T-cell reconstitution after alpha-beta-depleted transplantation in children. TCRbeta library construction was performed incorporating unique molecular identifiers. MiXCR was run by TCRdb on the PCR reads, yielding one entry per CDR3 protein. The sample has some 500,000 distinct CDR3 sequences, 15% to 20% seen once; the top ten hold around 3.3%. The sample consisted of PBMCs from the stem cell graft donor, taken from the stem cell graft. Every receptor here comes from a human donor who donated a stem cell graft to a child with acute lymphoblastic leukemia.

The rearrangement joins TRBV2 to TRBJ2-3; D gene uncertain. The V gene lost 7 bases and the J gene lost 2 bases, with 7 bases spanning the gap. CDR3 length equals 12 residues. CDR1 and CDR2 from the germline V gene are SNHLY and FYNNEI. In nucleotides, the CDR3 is TGTGCCAGCATACCGAACACAGATACGCAGTATTTT. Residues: CASIPNTDTQYF. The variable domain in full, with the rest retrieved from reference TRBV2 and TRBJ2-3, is EPEVTQTPSHQVTQMGQEVILRCVPISNHLYFYWYRQILGQKVEFLVSFYNNEISEKSEIFDDQFSVERPDGSNFTLKIRSTKLEDSAMYFCASIPNTDTQYFGPGTRLTVL.

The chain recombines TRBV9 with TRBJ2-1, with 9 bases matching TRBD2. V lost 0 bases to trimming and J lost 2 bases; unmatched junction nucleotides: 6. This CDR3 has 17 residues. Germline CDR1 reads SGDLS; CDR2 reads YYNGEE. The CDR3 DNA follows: TGTGCCAGCAGCGTAGAGGCTAGCGGGGCCCCCTACAATGAGCAGTTCTTC. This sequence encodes CASSVEASGAPYNEQFF. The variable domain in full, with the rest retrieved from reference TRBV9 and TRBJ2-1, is DSGVTQTPKHLITATGQRVTLRCSPRSGDLSVYWYQQSLDQGLQFLIQYYNGEERAKGNILERFSAQQFPDLHSELNLSSLELGDSALYFCASSVEASGAPYNEQFFGPGTRLTVL.

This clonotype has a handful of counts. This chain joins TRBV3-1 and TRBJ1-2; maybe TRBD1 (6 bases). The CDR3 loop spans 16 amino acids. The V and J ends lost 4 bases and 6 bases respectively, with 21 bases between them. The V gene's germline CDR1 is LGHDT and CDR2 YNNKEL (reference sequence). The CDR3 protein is CASSPPQRTGYHGYTF. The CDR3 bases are TGTGCCAGCAGCCCCCCTCAACGAACAGGGTACCATGGCTACACCTTC.

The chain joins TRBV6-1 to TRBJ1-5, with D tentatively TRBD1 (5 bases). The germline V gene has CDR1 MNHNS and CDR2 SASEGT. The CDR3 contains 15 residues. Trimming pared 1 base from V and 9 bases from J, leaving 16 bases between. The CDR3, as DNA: TGTGCCAGCAGTGAAGTGAGTCAGGGTCCATGGCCCCAGCATTTT. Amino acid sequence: CASSEVSQGPWPQHF.

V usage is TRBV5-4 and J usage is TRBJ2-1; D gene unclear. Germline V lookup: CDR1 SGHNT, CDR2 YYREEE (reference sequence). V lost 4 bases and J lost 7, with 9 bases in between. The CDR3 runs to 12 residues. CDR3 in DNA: TGTGCCAGCAGCGGGCTAGTAAATGAGCAGTTCTTC. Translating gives CASSGLVNEQFF.

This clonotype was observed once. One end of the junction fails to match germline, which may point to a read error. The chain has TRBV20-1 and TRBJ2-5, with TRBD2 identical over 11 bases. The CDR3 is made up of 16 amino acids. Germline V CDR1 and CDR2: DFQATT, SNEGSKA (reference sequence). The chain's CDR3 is CCARGGLAGGPETQYF. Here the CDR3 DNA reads TGCTGTGCTAGAGGGGGATTAGCGGGAGGGCCCGAGACCCAGTACTTC.

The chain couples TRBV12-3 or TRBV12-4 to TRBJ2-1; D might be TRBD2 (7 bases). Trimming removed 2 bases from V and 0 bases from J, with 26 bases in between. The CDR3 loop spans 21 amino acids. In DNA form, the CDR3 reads TGTGCCAGCAGTTTAAGGGTTCGGGTAGCCAGCGGGACAATCTCCTACAATGAGCAGTTCTTC. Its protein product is CASSLRVRVASGTISYNEQFF.

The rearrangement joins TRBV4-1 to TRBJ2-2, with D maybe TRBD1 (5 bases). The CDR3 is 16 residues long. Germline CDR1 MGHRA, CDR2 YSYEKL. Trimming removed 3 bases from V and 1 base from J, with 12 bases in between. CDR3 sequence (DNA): TGCGCCAGCAGCCAGTTTTATACAGGGAACACCGGGGAGCTGTTTTTT. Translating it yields CASSQFYTGNTGELFF.

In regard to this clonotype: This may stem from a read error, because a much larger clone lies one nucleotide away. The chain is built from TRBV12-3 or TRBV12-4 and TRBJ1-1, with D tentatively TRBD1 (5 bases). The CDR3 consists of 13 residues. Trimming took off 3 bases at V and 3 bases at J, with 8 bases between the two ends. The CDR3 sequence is CASSFRVYTEAFF. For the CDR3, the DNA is TGTGCCAGCAGTTTCAGGGTGTACACTGAAGCTTTCTTT.

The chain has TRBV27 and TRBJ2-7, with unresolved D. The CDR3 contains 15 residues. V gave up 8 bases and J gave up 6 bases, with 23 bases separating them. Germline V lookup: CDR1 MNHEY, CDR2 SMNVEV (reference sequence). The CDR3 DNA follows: TGTGCCAGCCCTGTGTTACGCTGTCCCTTCTGCGAGCAGTACTTC. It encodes CASPVLRCPFCEQYF.

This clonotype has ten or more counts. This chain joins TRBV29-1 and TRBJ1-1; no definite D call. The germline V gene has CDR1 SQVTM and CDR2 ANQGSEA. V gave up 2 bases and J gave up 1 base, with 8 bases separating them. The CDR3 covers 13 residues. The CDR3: CSVEPRKNTEAFF. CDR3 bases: TGCAGCGTTGAACCCCGAAAGAACACTGAAGCTTTCTTT.

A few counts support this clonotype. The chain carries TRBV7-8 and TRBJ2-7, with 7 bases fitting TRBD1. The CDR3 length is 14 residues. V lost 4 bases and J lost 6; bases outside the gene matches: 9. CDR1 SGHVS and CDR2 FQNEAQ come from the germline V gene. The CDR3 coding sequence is TGTGCCAGCAGCTCGTCCGGGACAGATCCCGAGCAGTACTTC. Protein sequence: CASSSSGTDPEQYF. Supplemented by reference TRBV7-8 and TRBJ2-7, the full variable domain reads GAGVSQSPRYKVAKRGQDVALRCDPISGHVSLFWYQQALGQGPEFLTYFQNEAQLDKSGLPSDRFFAERPEGSVSTLKIQRTQQEDSAVYLCASSSSGTDPEQYFGPGTRLTVT.

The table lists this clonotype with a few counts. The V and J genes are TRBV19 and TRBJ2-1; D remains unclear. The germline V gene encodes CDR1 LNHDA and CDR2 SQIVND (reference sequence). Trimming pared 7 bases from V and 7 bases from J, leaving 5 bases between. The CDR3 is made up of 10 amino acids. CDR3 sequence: CASIPNEQFF. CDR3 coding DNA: TGTGCCAGTATCCCAAATGAGCAGTTCTTC.

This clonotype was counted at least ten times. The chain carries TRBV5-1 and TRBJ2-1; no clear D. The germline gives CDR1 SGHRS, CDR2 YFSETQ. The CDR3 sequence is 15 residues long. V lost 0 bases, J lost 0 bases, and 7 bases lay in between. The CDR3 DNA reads TGCGCCAGCAGCTTGGCGGTGAGCTCCTACAATGAGCAGTTCTTC. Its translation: CASSLAVSSYNEQFF.

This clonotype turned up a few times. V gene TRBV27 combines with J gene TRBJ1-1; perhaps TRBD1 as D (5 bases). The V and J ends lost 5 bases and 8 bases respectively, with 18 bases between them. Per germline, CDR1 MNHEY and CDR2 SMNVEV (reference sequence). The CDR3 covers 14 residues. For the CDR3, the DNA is TGTGCCAGCAGTCTAGGAGACAGAGACGCCGAAGCTTTCTTT. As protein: CASSLGDRDAEAFF.

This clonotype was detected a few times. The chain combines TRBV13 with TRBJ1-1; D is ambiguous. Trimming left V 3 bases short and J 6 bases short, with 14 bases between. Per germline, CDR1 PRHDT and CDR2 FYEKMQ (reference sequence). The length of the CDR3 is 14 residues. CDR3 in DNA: TGTGCCAGCAGCTTGGACTCACCGCGGCCTGAAGCTTTCTTT. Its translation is CASSLDSPRPEAFF.

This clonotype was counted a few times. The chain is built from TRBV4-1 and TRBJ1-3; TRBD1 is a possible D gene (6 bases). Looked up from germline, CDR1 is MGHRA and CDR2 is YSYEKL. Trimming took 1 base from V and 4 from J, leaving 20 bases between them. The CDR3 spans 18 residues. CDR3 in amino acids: CASSQATPRGFGGNTIYF. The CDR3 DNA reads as TGCGCCAGCAGCCAAGCAACACCCAGGGGCTTCGGAGGAAACACCATATATTTT.

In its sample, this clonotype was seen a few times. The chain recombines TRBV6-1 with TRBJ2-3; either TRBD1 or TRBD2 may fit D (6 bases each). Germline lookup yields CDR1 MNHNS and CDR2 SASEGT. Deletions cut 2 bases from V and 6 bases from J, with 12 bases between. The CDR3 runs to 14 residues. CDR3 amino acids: CASSESGAGDTQYF. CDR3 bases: TGTGCCAGCAGTGAATCGGGGGCCGGGGATACGCAGTATTTT.

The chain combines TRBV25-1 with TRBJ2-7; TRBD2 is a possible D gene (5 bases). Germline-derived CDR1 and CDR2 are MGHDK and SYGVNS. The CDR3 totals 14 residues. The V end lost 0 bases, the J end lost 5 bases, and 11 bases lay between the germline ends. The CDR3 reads CASSEYGGPNEQYF. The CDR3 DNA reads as TGTGCCAGCAGTGAATACGGAGGTCCTAACGAGCAGTACTTC.

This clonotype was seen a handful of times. The CDR3, as DNA: TGTGCCAGCAGTCGGCCTCTTCGGTCCTACAATGAGCAGTTCTTC. It specifies CASSRPLRSYNEQFF. The chain couples TRBV12-3 or TRBV12-4 to TRBJ2-1; D is undetermined. The CDR3 contains 15 residues. The ends were cut back, 5 bases at V and 1 base at J, with 12 bases in the middle.

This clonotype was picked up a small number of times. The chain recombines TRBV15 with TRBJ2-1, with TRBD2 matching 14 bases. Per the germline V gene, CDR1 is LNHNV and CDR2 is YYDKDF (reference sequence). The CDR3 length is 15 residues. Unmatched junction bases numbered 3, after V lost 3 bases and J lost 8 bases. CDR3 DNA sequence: TGTGCCACCAGCAGGGGGACTAGCGGGAGAGATGAGCAGTTCTTC. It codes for CATSRGTSGRDEQFF. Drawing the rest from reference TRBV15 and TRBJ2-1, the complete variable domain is DAMVIQNPRYQVTQFGKPVTLSCSQTLNHNVMYWYQQKSSQAPKLLFHYYDKDFNNEADTPDNFQSRRPNTSFCFLDIRSPGLGDTAMYLCATSRGTSGRDEQFFGPGTRLTVL.